This paragraph reports one TCR beta chain. TCRdb re-analysed the RT-PCR reads in MiXCR, keeping a single row per CDR3 protein. This sample has 800,000 to 1,000,000 distinct CDR3 sequences; approximately 19% occur once, and the top ten carry roughly 6%. The data were taken from a study of patients and donors after allogeneic stem cell transplantation. Trimming took 0 bases from V and 3 from J, leaving 12 bases between them. The germline V gene encodes CDR1 LGHNA and CDR2 YSLEER. The CDR3 extends over 15 amino acids. The rearrangement links TRBV4-3 to TRBJ2-7; the D gene is possibly TRBD1 (5 bases). This TCR derives from a human donor who was either an allogeneic HSCT recipient or a stem cell or donor lymphocyte infusion donor (not recorded which). It is not recorded whose cells these are; they may come from a transplant donor. The source material was blood, either unsorted or a sorted T cell fraction (not recorded which). In nucleotides, the CDR3 is TGCGCCAGCAGCCAAGATAAGGGGCAAATCTACGAGCAGTACTTC. Translated: CASSQDKGQIYEQYF.